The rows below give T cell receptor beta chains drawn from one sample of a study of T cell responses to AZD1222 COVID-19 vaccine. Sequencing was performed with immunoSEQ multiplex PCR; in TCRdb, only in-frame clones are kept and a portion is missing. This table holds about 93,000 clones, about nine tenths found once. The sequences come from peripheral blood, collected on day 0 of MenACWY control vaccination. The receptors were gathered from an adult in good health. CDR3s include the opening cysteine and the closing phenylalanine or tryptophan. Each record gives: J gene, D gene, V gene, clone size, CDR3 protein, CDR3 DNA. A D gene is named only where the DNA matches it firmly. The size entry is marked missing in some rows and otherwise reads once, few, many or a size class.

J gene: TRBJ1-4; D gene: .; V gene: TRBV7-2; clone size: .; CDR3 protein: CASSTDRGTGEKLFF; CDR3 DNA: TGTGCCAGCAGCACCGATCGGGGTACGGGAGAAAAACTGTTTTTT
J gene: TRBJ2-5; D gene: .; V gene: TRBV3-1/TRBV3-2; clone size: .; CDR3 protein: CASSQDLQTGPQETQYF; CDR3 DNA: TGTGCCAGCAGCCAAGATCTCCAAACAGGCCCCCAAGAGACCCAGTACTTC
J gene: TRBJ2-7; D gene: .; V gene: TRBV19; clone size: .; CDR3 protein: CASSSGAGRIEQYF; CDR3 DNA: TGTGCCAGTAGTAGTGGGGCAGGTCGGATCGAGCAGTACTTC
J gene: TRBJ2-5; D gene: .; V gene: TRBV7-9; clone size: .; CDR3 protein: CASSPSARRETQYF; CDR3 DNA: TGTGCCAGCAGCCCGTCTGCCCGAAGGGAGACCCAGTACTTC
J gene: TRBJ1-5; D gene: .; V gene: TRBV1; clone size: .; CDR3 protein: CTSSIYRGLFRFGLQPQHF; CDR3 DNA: TGCACCAGCAGCATCTACAGGGGGTTATTTAGGTTTGGGCTGCAGCCCCAGCATTTT
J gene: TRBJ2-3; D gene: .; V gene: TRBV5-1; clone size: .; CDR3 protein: CASSLVAGDSTDTQYF; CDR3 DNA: TGCGCCAGCAGCTTGGTGGCCGGGGATAGCACAGATACGCAGTATTTT
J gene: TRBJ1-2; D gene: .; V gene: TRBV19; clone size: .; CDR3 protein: CASSRPEYYGYTF; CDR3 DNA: TGTGCCAGTAGTAGACCCGAGTATTATGGCTACACCTTC
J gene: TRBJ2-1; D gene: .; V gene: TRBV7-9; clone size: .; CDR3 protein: CASSLVVSGEQFF; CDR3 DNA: TGTGCCAGCAGCTTAGTAGTATCCGGAGAGCAGTTCTTC
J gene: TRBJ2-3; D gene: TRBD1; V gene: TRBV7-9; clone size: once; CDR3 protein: CASSQGQLTDTQYF; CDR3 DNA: TGTGCCAGCAGCCAGGGACAGCTCACAGATACGCAGTATTTT
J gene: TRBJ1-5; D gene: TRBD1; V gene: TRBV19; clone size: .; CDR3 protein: CASSISGTGGQPQHF; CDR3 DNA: TGTGCCAGTAGTATCTCCGGGACAGGGGGTCAGCCCCAGCATTTT